This is a list of T cell receptor beta chains from one sample in a study of T cells after yellow fever vaccination. TCRdb itself ran the 5' RACE reads through MiXCR, one entry per CDR3 protein. Found here are 350,000 to 450,000 distinct CDR3 sequences, approximately 19% of them singletons; the top ten hold around 17%. The sequenced sample was PBMCs, obtained before the yellow fever booster vaccination. The receptors here all came from a young man who received the YFV17D yellow fever vaccine. CDR3s include the opening cysteine and the closing phenylalanine or tryptophan. Each record gives: V gene, J gene, CDR3 protein.

TRBV6-5	TRBJ2-3	CASSYRGRGLTDTQYF
TRBV4-2	TRBJ2-7	CASSRRLAGPSYEQYF
TRBV7-3	TRBJ2-3	CASSLTVGFTDTQYF
TRBV18	TRBJ2-1	CASSPTGGIDNEQFF
TRBV6-2/TRBV6-3	TRBJ2-5	CASTPRGGPRETQYF
TRBV29-1	TRBJ2-7	CSAWDSSYEQYF
TRBV12-5	TRBJ2-1	CASGPGTIPYNEQFF
TRBV4-2	TRBJ2-5	CASSQGVSSQETQYF
TRBV7-8	TRBJ2-1	CASSSWTFNEQFF
TRBV7-3	TRBJ2-3	CASSPGFSTDTQYF
TRBV12-3/TRBV12-4	TRBJ1-1	CASSLNLGAYEAFF
TRBV12-3/TRBV12-4	TRBJ2-2	CASSLEGRWTGELFF
TRBV20-1	TRBJ1-2	CSALDRAHYGYTF
TRBV4-1	TRBJ2-4	CASSSGTSGAKNIQYF
TRBV6-2/TRBV6-3	TRBJ1-2	CASKRGIGGYGYTF
TRBV9	TRBJ2-3	CASSLRGTGVGDTQYF
TRBV6-1	TRBJ1-5	CASSEGQGAINQPQHF
TRBV10-3	TRBJ2-3	CAISAGLRSTDTQYF
TRBV2	TRBJ2-5	CASRTSGGGETQYF
TRBV12-3/TRBV12-4	TRBJ2-3	CASSLLAVTDTQYF